This T cell receptor beta chain originates from a study of naive and memory T cell subsets. This clonotype was detected many times. Its target is unknown. After CD4 positive bead selection, the CD4-negative fraction gave CD8 T cells. Cells stained for CD3, CD4, CD8, CD45RA, CD27 and viability were sorted into four CD45RA/CD27 subsets. Study-wide results and caveats: A few larger clonotypes appeared in naive repertoires, especially CD8, possibly memory cells re-expressing CD45RA. Over 85% of naive TCR sequences appeared only once, unlike memory subsets.

The CDR3 has 12 amino acids. Trimming took off 6 bases at V and 3 bases at J, with 11 bases between the two ends. Germline CDR1 is DFQATT and CDR2 is SNEGSKA (reference sequence). An equimolar mix of two oligonucleotides served as the beta constant-region primer for TRBC1 and TRBC2. Nested alpha and beta constant-region primers with the SP2 primer drove four PCR rounds on ligated cDNA. Ligation attached a single-stranded oligonucleotide with a 12-nucleotide UMI and the SP2 primer to the cDNA 3' end. From the UMI-ligation and nested PCR reads, TCRdb called clonotypes with MiXCR, one entry per CDR3 protein. Among approximately 140,000 distinct CDR3 sequences, roughly 23% were seen once, and the ten largest hold 0.095% to 0.12%.

The chain couples TRBV20-1 to TRBJ2-5, with D possibly matching TRBD1 (5 bases). The TCR comes from a human donor in good health. Source material: naive CD4+ T cells from blood. Here the CDR3 DNA reads TGCAGTGCAAAGTTAGGGGAAGAGACCCAGTACTTC. This codes for CSAKLGEETQYF.